The 26 T cell receptor beta chains listed next were all sequenced from one sample in a study of CD8 T cells in ankylosing spondylitis. TCRdb recomputed calls from the 5' RACE reads with MiXCR, one row per CDR3 protein. This table has 150,000 to 200,000 distinct CDR3 sequences, about 17% appearing once. Material for sequencing was blood, either unsorted or a sorted T cell fraction (not recorded which). The receptors shown here come from a male donor with ankylosing spondylitis or in good health (not recorded which).

This clonotype was seen many times. The chain couples TRBV29-1 to TRBJ1-2; tentative D call: TRBD1 (6 bases). The germline CDR1 and CDR2 sequences are SQVTM and ANQGSEA. The CDR3 runs to 15 residues. V was shortened by 1 base and J by 2 bases, with 14 bases between the two germline ends. The CDR3 protein is CSVEGGRGSNYGYTF. CDR3 bases: TGCAGCGTTGAAGGAGGCAGGGGATCGAACTATGGCTACACCTTC.

The rearrangement uses TRBV5-1 and TRBJ1-2, with TRBD1 matching 10 bases. This CDR3 contains 17 residues. Germline V gene sequence: CDR1 SGHRS, CDR2 YFSETQ. V lost 2 bases and J lost 6; bases outside the gene matches: 13. CDR3 residues: CASSFGTGEEELDGYTF. The DNA for the CDR3 is TGCGCCAGCAGCTTCGGGACAGGGGAAGAGGAACTTGATGGCTACACCTTC.

Many counts were recorded for this clonotype. The V gene is TRBV3-1, the J gene TRBJ2-5; no firm D call. The CDR3 is made up of 14 amino acids. Trimming shortened V by 3 bases and J by 4 bases, and 12 bases separated the two germline ends. From germline, CDR1 is LGHDT and CDR2 YNNKEL (reference sequence). The CDR3: CASSHSGQRETQYF. Here the CDR3 DNA reads TGTGCCAGCAGCCACTCGGGTCAGCGAGAGACCCAGTACTTC.

This clonotype has a count of ten or more. The V gene is TRBV20-1, the J gene TRBJ2-1; 7 bases map to TRBD2. This CDR3 comprises 14 residues. V shed 6 bases and J 0 bases; nucleotides not matched to a gene: 5. Germline assignment: CDR1 DFQATT and CDR2 SNEGSKA (reference sequence). The CDR3 bases are TGCAGTGCATTCGGGGAGGGCTCCTACAATGAGCAGTTCTTC. It translates to CSAFGEGSYNEQFF.

This clonotype has only a few counts. The gene calls are TRBV19 and TRBJ1-5; a weak D match, TRBD1 (5 bases). Deletions cut 6 bases from V and 0 bases from J, with 9 bases between. Looked up from germline, CDR1 is LNHDA and CDR2 is SQIVND (reference sequence). The CDR3 covers 14 residues. The CDR3 DNA is TGTGCCAGTAGCAGACAGTATAGCAATCAGCCCCAGCATTTT. Amino acid sequence: CASSRQYSNQPQHF.

This clonotype was counted at least ten times. The chain combines TRBV15 with TRBJ2-7; TRBD1 agrees at 8 bases. Per germline, CDR1 LNHNV and CDR2 YYDKDF (reference sequence). Germline trimming cut 6 bases from V and 5 bases from J; bases unmatched to any gene: 6. There are 13 residues in the CDR3. CDR3 sequence (DNA): TGTGCCACCAGGGGGACAGGTGGGAACGAGCAGTACTTC. Translation gives CATRGTGGNEQYF. Combining the CDR3 with reference TRBV15 and TRBJ2-7 gives the whole variable domain DAMVIQNPRYQVTQFGKPVTLSCSQTLNHNVMYWYQQKSSQAPKLLFHYYDKDFNNEADTPDNFQSRRPNTSFCFLDIRSPGLGDTAMYLCATRGTGGNEQYFGPGTRLTVT.

This clonotype was seen a few times. At one end, the junction sequence differs from germline, possibly due to a read error. The chain has TRBV27 and TRBJ1-5, with 11 positions matching TRBD1. Germline V CDR1 and CDR2: MNHEY, SMNVEV (reference sequence). The CDR3 has 16 amino acids. CDR3 protein: CTSSSRTGGEEQPQHF. CDR3 DNA sequence: TGCACCAGCAGTTCACGGACAGGGGGCGAAGAACAGCCCCAGCATTTT.

A few counts support this clonotype. The genes are TRBV12-3 or TRBV12-4 and TRBJ1-6; 8 positions match TRBD1. The CDR3 length is 18 residues. Unmatched junction bases numbered 10, after V lost 6 bases and J lost 0 bases. The CDR3: CASSRPGQASSYNSPLHF. CDR3 DNA sequence: TGTGCCAGCAGCCGACCGGGACAGGCCAGCTCCTATAATTCACCCCTCCACTTT.

This chain uses TRBV29-1 with TRBJ2-7; 10 nucleotides align to TRBD1. Germline V gives CDR1 SQVTM, CDR2 ANQGSEA. The ends lost 6 bases at V and 4 bases at J; junction bases unmatched: 9. The CDR3 has 14 amino acids. CDR3 in amino acids: CSVRAGQGEYEQYF. The CDR3 DNA reads as TGCAGCGTCCGGGCAGGACAGGGGGAGTACGAGCAGTACTTC.

This chain links TRBV27 with TRBJ2-3; D unclear. Germline V CDR1 and CDR2: MNHEY, SMNVEV (reference sequence). The CDR3 has 13 residues. Between the trimmed V and J ends, which lost 4 bases and 10 bases, there was a span of 15 bases. CDR3 region: CASSSQLNPPQYF. Here the CDR3 DNA reads TGTGCCAGCAGTTCGCAACTGAACCCCCCGCAGTATTTT.

The chain carries TRBV28 and TRBJ2-1; no firm D call. Deletions cut 6 bases from V and 0 bases from J, with 12 bases between. Germline CDR1 reads MDHEN; CDR2 reads SYDVKM. The CDR3 has 15 amino acids. CDR3 amino acids: CASSHRVSSYNEQFF. The DNA of the CDR3 is TGTGCCAGCAGCCATAGAGTAAGCTCCTACAATGAGCAGTTCTTC.

This clonotype was seen ten or more times. V and J are TRBV20-1 and TRBJ2-1; TRBD2 aligns across 8 bases. Per germline, CDR1 DFQATT and CDR2 SNEGSKA (reference sequence). After removal of 6 bases from V and 7 bases from J, the junction contained 17 bases not matched to a gene. This CDR3 has 16 amino acids. CDR3 sequence (DNA): TGCAGTGCGGGGTCGTTTAGCGGGGAGAGATGGAATGAGCAGTTCTTC. Its protein is CSAGSFSGERWNEQFF.

There are a few counts of this clonotype. The chain employs TRBV9 and TRBJ2-3; 7 bases match TRBD1. Germline V gene sequence: CDR1 SGDLS, CDR2 YYNGEE. CDR3 length: 15 residues. V trimming: 0 bases; J trimming: 1 base; junction bases outside the gene matches: 2. CDR3: CASSVDQGGTDTQYF. The CDR3, as DNA: TGTGCCAGCAGCGTAGATCAGGGGGGCACAGATACGCAGTATTTT. The whole variable domain, remainder taken from reference TRBV9 and TRBJ2-3, is DSGVTQTPKHLITATGQRVTLRCSPRSGDLSVYWYQQSLDQGLQFLIQYYNGEERAKGNILERFSAQQFPDLHSELNLSSLELGDSALYFCASSVDQGGTDTQYFGPGTRLTVL.

This clonotype was seen a few times. The J gene is TRBJ2-7, the V gene TRBV29-1, with 7 positions matching TRBD2. Germline CDR1 reads SQVTM; CDR2 reads ANQGSEA. With 3 bases clipped from V and 0 bases from J, the junction kept 5 bases outside the gene matches. There are 14 residues in the CDR3. The CDR3 DNA follows: TGCAGCGTTGATGTGGCTAGCGGCTCCTACGAGCAGTACTTC. Amino acid sequence: CSVDVASGSYEQYF.

This clonotype showed up many times. The V call is TRBV20-1, the J call TRBJ1-5; possibly TRBD1 for D (5 bases). Germline V gene data show CDR1 as DFQATT and CDR2 as SNEGSKA (reference sequence). Trimming took 6 bases from V and 1 from J, leaving 16 bases between them. The CDR3 is 15 amino acids. The CDR3 nucleotides are TGCAGTGCCCCCCAGGGTACCTACAGCAATCAGCCCCAGCATTTT. It encodes CSAPQGTYSNQPQHF.

There are many counts of this clonotype. The CDR3 DNA reads as TGTGCCATCAGTGTCAGGGACAGGGTGGAGACCCAGTACTTC. Translated: CAISVRDRVETQYF. The chain recombines TRBV10-3 with TRBJ2-5, with TRBD1 identical over 9 bases. The CDR3 is 14 amino acids. V lost 4 bases, J lost 5 bases, and 5 bases stayed unmatched. From germline, CDR1 is ENHRY and CDR2 SYGVKD.

In this sample, this clonotype turned up a few times. This chain joins TRBV11-3 and TRBJ2-1; possible D gene TRBD2, 6 bases. Germline V gene sequence: CDR1 SGHNT, CDR2 YENEEA. V was cut by 5 bases and J by 4 bases, with 18 bases left in between. CDR3 length: 16 residues. CDR3 amino acids: CASSGHAGLRYNEQFF. The CDR3 bases are TGTGCCAGCAGCGGGCACGCGGGACTCCGATACAATGAGCAGTTCTTC. Full variable domain (rest looked up from reference TRBV11-3 and TRBJ2-1): EAGVVQSPRYKIIEKKQPVAFWCNPISGHNTLYWYLQNLGQGPELLIRYENEEAVDDSQLPKDRFSAERLKGVDSTLKIQPAELGDSAVYLCASSGHAGLRYNEQFFGPGTRLTVL.

This clonotype was detected ten times or more. The genes are TRBV9 and TRBJ2-3; D uncertain. Deletions cut 4 bases from V and 3 bases from J, with 6 bases between. This CDR3 is 12 amino acids long. In germline, CDR1 is SGDLS, CDR2 YYNGEE. The CDR3 loop is CASSLATDTQYF. The CDR3 DNA sequence: TGTGCCAGCAGCCTTGCAACAGATACGCAGTATTTT.

To note about this clonotype: A much larger clone lies one base from this, so it may be a read error. The chain employs TRBV14 and TRBJ2-1; 7 positions match TRBD2. In germline, CDR1 is SGHDN, CDR2 FVKESK. There are 15 residues in the CDR3. This CDR3 is CTSSPRDYFYNEQFF. The DNA of the CDR3 is TGTACCAGCAGCCCGCGGGACTACTTCTACAATGAGCAGTTCTTC.

In this sample, this clonotype turned up many times. The chain has TRBV18 and TRBJ1-1; unclear D gene. Per germline, CDR1 KGHSH and CDR2 LQKENI. Trimming removed 5 bases at V and 2 bases at J, with 6 bases between. CDR3 size: 12 residues. CDR3 sequence reads: CASSSVNTEAFF. CDR3 nucleotides: TGTGCCAGCTCATCGGTCAACACTGAAGCTTTCTTT.

This clonotype appeared once. Since a much larger clone is just one base distant, this may be a read error. The V gene is TRBV6-1, the J gene TRBJ1-5; D is uncertain. CDR1 is MNHNS and CDR2 is SASEGT in the germline V gene. The CDR3 is made up of 13 amino acids. The CDR3 DNA reads as TGTGCCAGCAGCTTGACGGTCAATCGGCCCCAGCATTTT. Translation gives CASSLTVNRPQHF.

This clonotype was seen many times. V is TRBV2 and J is TRBJ1-1; maybe TRBD1 (6 bases). This CDR3 has 16 amino acids. V lost 3 bases and J 4 bases, leaving 18 bases between the germline ends. Per the germline V gene, CDR1 is SNHLY and CDR2 is FYNNEI. This chain's CDR3 is CASSEGGRKRVTEAFF. CDR3 DNA: TGTGCCAGCAGTGAGGGGGGGCGGAAGAGGGTCACTGAAGCTTTCTTT.

In its sample, this clonotype was seen a few times. The chain has TRBV5-1 and TRBJ2-7; TRBD1 might be the D (6 bases). V lost 2 bases, J lost 0 bases, and 9 bases lay in between. The germline gives CDR1 SGHRS, CDR2 YFSETQ. This CDR3 is 14 amino acids long. CDR3 residues: CASSLRQASYEQYF. The DNA of the CDR3 is TGCGCCAGCAGCTTACGACAGGCCTCCTACGAGCAGTACTTC.

This clonotype has at least ten counts. This chain links TRBV20-1 with TRBJ2-1; D is possibly TRBD2 (5 bases). Deletions cut 3 bases from V and 3 bases from J, with 9 bases between. Germline-derived CDR1 and CDR2 are DFQATT and SNEGSKA (reference sequence). The CDR3 extends over 13 amino acids. The CDR3 sequence: CSASPTSYNEQFF. Here the CDR3 DNA reads TGCAGTGCTAGCCCTACTAGCTACAATGAGCAGTTCTTC.

The chain joins TRBV29-1 to TRBJ2-7; 14 nucleotides line up with TRBD2. The V gene end was trimmed by 4 bases and the J gene end by 6 bases; junction bases not matched to a gene: 8. The CDR3 length is 15 residues. Germline V lookup: CDR1 SQVTM, CDR2 ANQGSEA. DNA for the CDR3: TGCAGCGTTGGACTAGCGGGAGGGGCTCAGGGCGAGCAGTACTTC. Translating gives CSVGLAGGAQGEQYF.

This clonotype was detected many times. J is TRBJ1-3 and V is TRBV20-1, with D perhaps matching TRBD1 (6 bases). The CDR3 spans 14 residues. The ends were cut back, 3 bases at V and 0 bases at J, with 9 bases in the middle. CDR1 is DFQATT and CDR2 is SNEGSKA in the germline V gene (reference sequence). In DNA form, the CDR3 reads TGCAGTGCTAGTAGAGGGGGCTCTGGAAACACCATATATTTT. Residues: CSASRGGSGNTIYF.